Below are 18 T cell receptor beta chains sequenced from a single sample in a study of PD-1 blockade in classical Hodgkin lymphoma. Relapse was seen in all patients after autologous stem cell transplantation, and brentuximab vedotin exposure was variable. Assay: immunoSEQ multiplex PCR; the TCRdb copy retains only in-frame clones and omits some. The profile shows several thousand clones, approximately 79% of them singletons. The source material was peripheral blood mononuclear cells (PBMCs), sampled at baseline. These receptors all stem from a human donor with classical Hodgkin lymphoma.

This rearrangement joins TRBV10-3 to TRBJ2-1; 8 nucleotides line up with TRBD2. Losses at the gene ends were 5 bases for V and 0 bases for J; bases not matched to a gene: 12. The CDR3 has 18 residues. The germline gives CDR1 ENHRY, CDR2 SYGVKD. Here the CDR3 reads CAISPRGGRESSYNEQFF. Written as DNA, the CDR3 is TGTGCCATCAGTCCACGGGGGGGGCGTGAGAGCTCCTACAATGAGCAGTTCTTC.

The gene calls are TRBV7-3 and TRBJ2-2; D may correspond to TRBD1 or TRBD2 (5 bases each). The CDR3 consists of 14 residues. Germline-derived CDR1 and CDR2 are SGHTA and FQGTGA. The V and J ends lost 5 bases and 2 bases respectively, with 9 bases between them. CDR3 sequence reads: CASSPGTNTGELFF. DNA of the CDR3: TGTGCCAGCAGCCCCGGGACCAACACCGGGGAGCTGTTTTTT.

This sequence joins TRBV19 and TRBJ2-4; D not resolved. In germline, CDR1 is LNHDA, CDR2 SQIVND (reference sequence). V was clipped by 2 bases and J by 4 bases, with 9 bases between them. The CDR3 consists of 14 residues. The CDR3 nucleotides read TGTGCCAGTAGTATAAACGGGCCTAAAAACATTCAGTACTTC. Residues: CASSINGPKNIQYF.

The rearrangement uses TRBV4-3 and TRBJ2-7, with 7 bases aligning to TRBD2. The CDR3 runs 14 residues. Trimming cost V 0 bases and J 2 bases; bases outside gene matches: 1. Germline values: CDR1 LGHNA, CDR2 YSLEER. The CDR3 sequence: CASSQDGTTYEQYF. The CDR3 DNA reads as TGCGCCAGCAGCCAAGATGGGACTACCTACGAGCAGTACTTC.

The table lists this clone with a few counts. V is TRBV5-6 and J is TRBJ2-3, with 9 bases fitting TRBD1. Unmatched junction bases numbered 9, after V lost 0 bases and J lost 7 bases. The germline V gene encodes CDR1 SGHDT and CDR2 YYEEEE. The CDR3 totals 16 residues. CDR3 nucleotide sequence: TGTGCCAGCAGCTTGGGTAGGACAGGGGCTTTAAATACGCAGTATTTT. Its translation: CASSLGRTGALNTQYF.

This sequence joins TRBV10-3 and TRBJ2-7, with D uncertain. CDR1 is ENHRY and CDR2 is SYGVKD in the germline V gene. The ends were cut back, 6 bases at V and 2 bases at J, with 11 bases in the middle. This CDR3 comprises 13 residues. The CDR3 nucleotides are TGTGCCATCAGCGGCAGGAGCCCCTACGAGCAGTACTTC. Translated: CAISGRSPYEQYF.

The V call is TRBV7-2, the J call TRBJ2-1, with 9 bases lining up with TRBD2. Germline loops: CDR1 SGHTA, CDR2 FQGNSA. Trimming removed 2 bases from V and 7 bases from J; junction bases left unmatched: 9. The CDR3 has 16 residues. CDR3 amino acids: CASSLYAGGPGNEQFF. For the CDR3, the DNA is TGTGCCAGCAGCTTATACGCGGGAGGGCCGGGAAATGAGCAGTTCTTC.

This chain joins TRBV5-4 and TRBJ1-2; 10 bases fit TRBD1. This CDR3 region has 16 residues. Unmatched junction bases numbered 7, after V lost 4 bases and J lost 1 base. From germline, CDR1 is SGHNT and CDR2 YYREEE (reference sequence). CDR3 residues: CASSGRQGALNYGYTF. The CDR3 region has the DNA TGTGCCAGCAGCGGTCGACAGGGGGCGCTTAACTATGGCTACACCTTC.

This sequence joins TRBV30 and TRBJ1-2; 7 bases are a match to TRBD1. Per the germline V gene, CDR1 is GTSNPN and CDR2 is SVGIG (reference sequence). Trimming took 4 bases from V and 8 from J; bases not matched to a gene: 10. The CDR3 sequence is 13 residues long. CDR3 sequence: CAWNLRTGRGYTF. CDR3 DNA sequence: TGTGCCTGGAACTTACGGACAGGCAGAGGCTACACCTTC. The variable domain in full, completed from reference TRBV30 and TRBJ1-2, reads SQTIHQWPATLVQPVGSPLSLECTVEGTSNPNLYWYRQAAGRGLQLLFYSVGIGQISSEVPQNLSASRPQDRQFILSSKKLLLSDSGFYLCAWNLRTGRGYTFGSGTRLTVV.

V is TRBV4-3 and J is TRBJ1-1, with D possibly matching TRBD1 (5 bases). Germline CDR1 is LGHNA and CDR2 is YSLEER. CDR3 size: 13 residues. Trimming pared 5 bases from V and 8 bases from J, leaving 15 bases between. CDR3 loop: CASSFAPRQEAFF. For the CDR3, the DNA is TGCGCCAGCAGCTTCGCCCCAAGACAGGAAGCTTTCTTT.

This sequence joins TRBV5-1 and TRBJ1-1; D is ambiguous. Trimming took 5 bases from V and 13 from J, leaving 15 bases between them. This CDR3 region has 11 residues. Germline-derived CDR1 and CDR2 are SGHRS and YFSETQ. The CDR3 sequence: CASRGSGRDFF. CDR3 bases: TGCGCCAGCAGGGGATCCGGGAGGGATTTCTTT.

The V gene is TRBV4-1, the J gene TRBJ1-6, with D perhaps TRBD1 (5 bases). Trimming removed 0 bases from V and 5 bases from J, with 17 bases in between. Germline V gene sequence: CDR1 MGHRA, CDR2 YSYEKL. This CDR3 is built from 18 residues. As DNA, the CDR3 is TGCGCCAGCAGCCAAGATCGGGGAAGGGGCACCCATAATTCACCCCTCCACTTT. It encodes CASSQDRGRGTHNSPLHF.

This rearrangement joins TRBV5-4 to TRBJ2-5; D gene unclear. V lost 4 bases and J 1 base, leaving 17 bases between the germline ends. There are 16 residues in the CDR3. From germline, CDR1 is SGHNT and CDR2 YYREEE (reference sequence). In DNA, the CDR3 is TGTGCCAGCAGCCACGGTAGGCAGAAAAGCCAAGAGACCCAGTACTTC. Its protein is CASSHGRQKSQETQYF.

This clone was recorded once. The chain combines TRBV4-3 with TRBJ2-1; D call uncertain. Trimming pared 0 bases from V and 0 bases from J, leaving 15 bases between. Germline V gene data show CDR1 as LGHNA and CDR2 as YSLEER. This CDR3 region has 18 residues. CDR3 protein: CASSQDPSVTSSYNEQFF. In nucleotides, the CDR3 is TGCGCCAGCAGCCAAGATCCGTCGGTCACGAGCTCCTACAATGAGCAGTTCTTC.

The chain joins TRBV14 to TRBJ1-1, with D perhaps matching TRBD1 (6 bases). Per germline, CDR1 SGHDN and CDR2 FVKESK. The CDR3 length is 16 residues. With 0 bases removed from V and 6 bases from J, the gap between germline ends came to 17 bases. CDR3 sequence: CASSQDEGGLFSEAFF. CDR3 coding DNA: TGTGCCAGCAGCCAAGATGAAGGGGGACTTTTTTCTGAAGCTTTCTTT.

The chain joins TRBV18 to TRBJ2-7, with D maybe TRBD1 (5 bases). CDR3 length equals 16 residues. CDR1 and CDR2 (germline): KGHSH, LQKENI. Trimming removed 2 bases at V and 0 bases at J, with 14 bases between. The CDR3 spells CASSPTFAGPSYEQYF. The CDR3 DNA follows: TGTGCCAGCTCACCAACATTTGCAGGGCCCTCCTACGAGCAGTACTTC.

The CDR3 is CASSPPDDPTGELFF. The CDR3 region has the DNA TGTGCCAGCTCACCACCGGACGACCCCACCGGGGAGCTGTTTTTT. This chain joins TRBV18 and TRBJ2-2; D unclear. Trimming took 0 bases from V and 4 from J, leaving 9 bases between them. The CDR3 sequence is 15 residues long. Germline V gene data show CDR1 as KGHSH and CDR2 as LQKENI.

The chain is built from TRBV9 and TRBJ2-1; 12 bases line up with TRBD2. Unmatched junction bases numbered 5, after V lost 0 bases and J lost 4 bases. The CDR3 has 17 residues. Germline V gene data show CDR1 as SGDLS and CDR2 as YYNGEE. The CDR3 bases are TGTGCCAGCAGCGTAGGTGGGCTAGCGGGAGGGTACAATGAGCAGTTCTTC. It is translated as CASSVGGLAGGYNEQFF.